The rows below give T cell receptor beta chains drawn from one sample of a study of CD8+CD57+ T cells in acquired aplastic anemia. TCRdb analysed the reads with MiXCR anew, one entry per CDR3 protein. The sample consists of around 140,000 distinct CDR3 sequences, 41% of them appearing once. Sequencing input: sorted CD4+, CD8+, or CD8+CD57+ T cells (not recorded which) from PBMCs. These receptors were taken from a human donor in good health, serving as a control. CDR3s include the opening cysteine and the closing phenylalanine or tryptophan. Each record gives: V gene, J gene, D gene, CDR3 protein. A D gene is named only where the DNA matches it firmly.

TRBV20-1	TRBJ1-1	-	CSARKVQGRSRPEAFF
TRBV18	TRBJ2-5	-	CASSPPVTTQETQYF
TRBV6-4	TRBJ2-1	TRBD2	CASSERGGLNEQFF
TRBV10-3	TRBJ2-2	-	CAISERGGTGELFF
TRBV25-1	TRBJ2-1	-	CASLTQTGGLNEQFF
TRBV29-1	TRBJ1-1	-	CSVGGAVQNTEAFF
TRBV2	TRBJ1-2	-	CASTETGRDGYTF
TRBV29-1	TRBJ1-2	-	CSVDSAVYGYTF
TRBV11-3	TRBJ1-2	-	CASSSPFSGNTF
TRBV12-3/TRBV12-4	TRBJ1-5	-	CASSLEGRSQPQHF
TRBV24-1	TRBJ2-2	TRBD1	CATSGPQGVLDTGELFF
TRBV5-1	TRBJ1-4	-	CASRTQGATNEKLFF
TRBV14	TRBJ1-1	-	CASSQAGGLLNTEAFF
TRBV24-1	TRBJ2-3	TRBD1	CATSESPTGNTQYF
TRBV9	TRBJ2-2	TRBD2	CASSPSGNPNTGELFF
TRBV5-1	TRBJ2-7	-	CASSSPAGTLNEQYF
TRBV20-1	TRBJ1-5	-	CSVPSRGNQPQHF
TRBV7-2	TRBJ2-7	-	CASSLVGKGSYEQYF
TRBV6-1	TRBJ1-1	-	CASSQVDMNTEAFF
TRBV2	TRBJ1-3	TRBD1	CASDNLVGQGRRNTIYF
TRBV3-1	TRBJ1-6	-	CASSQEESLRNSPLHF
TRBV19	TRBJ1-3	-	CASSRGVTGSTLYF
TRBV7-2	TRBJ1-1	-	CASSLSAAGLVYMNTEAFF
TRBV7-9	TRBJ1-2	-	CASSLPDGGYTF
TRBV29-1	TRBJ2-1	TRBD2	CSVETSGGVYNEQFF
TRBV19	TRBJ1-2	TRBD1	CASSVAGQGSHGYTF
TRBV20-1	TRBJ1-5	-	CSASLSNQHQPQHF
TRBV7-2	TRBJ1-5	TRBD1	CASSWKGQGDQPQHF
TRBV7-2	TRBJ2-7	-	CASSPGQGAGYEQYF
TRBV25-1	TRBJ1-6	-	CASSVTATWNSPLHF
TRBV20-1	TRBJ2-7	-	CSAQGGGYLYEQYF
TRBV4-1	TRBJ2-7	-	CASSQVGHREERNEQYF
TRBV5-1	TRBJ2-7	TRBD1	CASSRLGGQGESYEQYF
TRBV20-1	TRBJ2-1	-	CSAPLVDEQFF
TRBV30	TRBJ1-2	-	CAWGRDYGYTF
TRBV2	TRBJ2-5	TRBD1	CASSWTGDQETPYF
TRBV20-1	TRBJ2-4	-	CSASLSGNIQYF
TRBV29-1	TRBJ1-1	-	CSVLGTGVTTEAFF
TRBV24-1	TRBJ2-7	-	CATRPGTATYEQYF
TRBV6-1	-	-	CASSASGRGDTQHF
TRBV7-9	TRBJ1-6	TRBD1	CASTPDRATGSPLHF
TRBV28	TRBJ1-4	-	CASTRVYEKLFF
TRBV25-1	TRBJ2-7	TRBD1	CASSPFDRGLGEQYF
TRBV6-5	TRBJ2-7	-	CASRRGLTYEQYF
TRBV20-1	TRBJ1-3	-	CSAREQGDTIYF
TRBV7-9	TRBJ2-5	-	CASSANTGPFQYF
TRBV6-1	TRBJ2-1	-	CASSEGPGAYNEQFF
TRBV7-9	TRBJ2-7	TRBD1	CASSRQGPYEQYF
TRBV6-1	TRBJ1-2	TRBD1	CASSRDRRGVNYGYTF
TRBV2	TRBJ2-7	TRBD2	CASVLAGYYEQYF
TRBV24-1	TRBJ2-1	-	CTTLGGRYNGQFF
TRBV10-3	TRBJ2-1	TRBD2	CAISPTGVAGGPQEQFF